The 32 T cell receptor beta chains listed next were all sequenced from one sample in a study of identical twins. From the 5' RACE reads, TCRdb called clonotypes with MiXCR, one entry per CDR3 protein. Among 400,000 to 500,000 distinct CDR3 sequences listed, roughly an eighth were seen once. This sample was shared with a second study, whose subject was yellow fever vaccine responses in identical twins.

The sequencing input was CD4+ T cells sorted from blood. All receptors come from a woman in her late teens or twenties in good health.

At least ten counts were recorded for this clonotype. This chain connects TRBV12-3 or TRBV12-4 to TRBJ1-5; a weak D match, TRBD1 (5 bases). V dropped 1 base and J dropped 1 base, with 14 bases sitting between them. The length of the CDR3 is 17 residues. The CDR3 region has the DNA TGTGCCAGCAGTTTAGAGGCAGGGCCACTGAGCAATCAGCCCCAGCATTTT. It specifies CASSLEAGPLSNQPQHF.

This sequence joins TRBV6-2 or TRBV6-3 and TRBJ2-1, with TRBD2 matching over 14 bases. V dropped 0 bases and J dropped 9; count of bases not matched to a gene: 7. From germline, CDR1 is MNHEY and CDR2 SVGEGT. The CDR3 is 17 amino acids. This chain's CDR3 is CASSYSGLAGGRGEQFF. In DNA form, the CDR3 reads TGTGCCAGCAGTTACTCAGGACTAGCGGGAGGCCGTGGTGAGCAGTTCTTC.

The chain links TRBV5-4 to TRBJ1-1; D is unclear. The CDR3 loop spans 16 amino acids. V lost 2 bases, J lost 0 bases, and 14 bases lay in between. The V gene's germline CDR1 is SGHNT and CDR2 YYREEE (reference sequence). The CDR3 sequence is CASSLKGPNMNTEAFF. Written as DNA, the CDR3 is TGTGCCAGCAGCTTAAAGGGTCCTAACATGAACACTGAAGCTTTCTTT.

This clonotype was recorded a few times. The chain couples TRBV3-1 to TRBJ2-7, with no clear D. The CDR3 covers 11 residues. Germline lookup yields CDR1 LGHDT and CDR2 YNNKEL (reference sequence). The V end was cut by 1 base, the J end by 7 bases, with 5 bases between. CDR3 coding DNA: TGTGCCAGCAGCCAAGCTAGGGAGCAGTACTTC. This translates into CASSQAREQYF.

This clonotype was counted only a few times. This chain links TRBV7-9 with TRBJ2-7, with 9 nucleotides matching TRBD1. Germline CDR1 reads SEHNR; CDR2 reads FQNEAQ (reference sequence). V trimming: 5 bases; J trimming: 1 base; junction bases outside the gene matches: 12. This CDR3 contains 17 residues. The CDR3 bases are TGTGCCAGCAGCCCCAAGGGACAGGGTCGCGGTTCCTACGAGCAGTACTTC. It specifies CASSPKGQGRGSYEQYF. Together with reference TRBV7-9 and TRBJ2-7, the CDR3 gives the full variable domain: DTGVSQNPRHKITKRGQNVTFRCDPISEHNRLYWYRQTLGQGPEFLTYFQNEAQLEKSRLLSDRFSAERPKGSFSTLEIQRTEQGDSAMYLCASSPKGQGRGSYEQYFGPGTRLTVT.

This chain connects TRBV12-3 or TRBV12-4 to TRBJ2-7; D is ambiguous. The CDR3 sequence is 14 residues long. V dropped 9 bases and J dropped 2 bases, with 17 bases sitting between them. This chain's CDR3 is CASKSLESPYEQYF. The DNA of the CDR3 is TGTGCCAGTAAGTCCTTGGAATCCCCCTACGAGCAGTACTTC.

The chain links TRBV27 to TRBJ1-2; TRBD1 is a possible D gene (5 bases). V lost 8 bases and J lost 8, with 12 bases in between. The germline CDR1 and CDR2 sequences are MNHEY and SMNVEV (reference sequence). CDR3 size: 11 residues. The DNA for the CDR3 is TGTGCCAGCGGGCGGGGCAGAGGCTACACCTTC. It encodes CASGRGRGYTF.

The chain uses TRBV30 and TRBJ2-7; D is ambiguous. This CDR3 has 12 residues. Trimming left V 0 bases short and J 4 bases short, with 7 bases between. The germline V gene encodes CDR1 GTSNPN and CDR2 SVGIG (reference sequence). CDR3: CAWSVGNYEQYF. As DNA, the CDR3 is TGTGCCTGGAGTGTGGGTAATTACGAGCAGTACTTC.

V gene TRBV4-2 combines with J gene TRBJ2-3; D is possibly TRBD1 or TRBD2 (6 bases each). This CDR3 region has 14 residues. Per the germline V gene, CDR1 is LGHNA and CDR2 is YNFKEQ. V gave up 5 bases and J gave up 5 bases, with 14 bases separating them. The CDR3, as DNA: TGTGCCAGCAGCGTAGGGGGGCTGAGAGATACGCAGTATTTT. It specifies CASSVGGLRDTQYF.

This clonotype was seen ten or more times. This chain links TRBV20-1 with TRBJ2-2; 11 bases match TRBD2. This CDR3 contains 16 residues. V was clipped by 5 bases and J by 2 bases; unmatched bases: 7. Germline CDR1 is DFQATT and CDR2 is SNEGSKA (reference sequence). CDR3 sequence: CSAAPSGRTNTGELFF. CDR3 sequence (DNA): TGCAGTGCTGCACCTAGCGGGAGGACCAACACCGGGGAGCTGTTTTTT.

The chain links TRBV12-3 or TRBV12-4 to TRBJ2-2; maybe TRBD1 (6 bases). The CDR3 runs to 16 residues. Trimming shortened V by 6 bases and J by 8 bases, and 22 bases separated the two germline ends. DNA for the CDR3: TGTGCCAGCAGAGAACAATGGGGGCGGGTCACTGGGGAGCTGTTTTTT. Translation: CASREQWGRVTGELFF.

The gene calls are TRBV7-2 and TRBJ1-2, with 7 nucleotides matching TRBD1. CDR1 SGHTA and CDR2 FQGNSA come from the germline V gene. The CDR3 length is 16 residues. V shed 8 bases and J 4 bases; nucleotides not matched to a gene: 16. CDR3 loop: CASSRGQQTWGYGYTF. Here the CDR3 DNA reads TGTGCCAGCTCCAGGGGACAGCAAACCTGGGGCTATGGCTACACCTTC.

This clonotype was observed a few times. This sequence joins TRBV9 and TRBJ1-1; D may be TRBD1 (6 bases). V shed 0 bases and J shed 3 bases, with 9 bases lying between them. CDR1 is SGDLS and CDR2 is YYNGEE in the germline V gene. The CDR3 consists of 14 residues. CDR3: CASSVAAGDTEAFF. The CDR3 coding sequence is TGTGCCAGCAGCGTAGCGGCAGGGGACACTGAAGCTTTCTTT. The full variable domain, completed using reference TRBV9 and TRBJ1-1, is DSGVTQTPKHLITATGQRVTLRCSPRSGDLSVYWYQQSLDQGLQFLIQYYNGEERAKGNILERFSAQQFPDLHSELNLSSLELGDSALYFCASSVAAGDTEAFFGQGTRLTVV.

In this sample, this clonotype turned up a few times. The chain is built from TRBV29-1 and TRBJ2-1; D call uncertain. CDR3 size: 12 residues. Trimming removed 7 bases at V and 4 bases at J, with 11 bases between. Germline V CDR1 and CDR2: SQVTM, ANQGSEA. CDR3: CSAEKRYNEQFF. The CDR3 coding sequence is TGCAGCGCCGAAAAACGATACAATGAGCAGTTCTTC.

This clonotype has just a few counts. The gene calls are TRBV20-1 and TRBJ2-1, with TRBD2 identical over 11 bases. The CDR3 contains 17 residues. Germline CDR1 DFQATT, CDR2 SNEGSKA (reference sequence). Trimming took 1 base from V and 3 from J; bases not matched to a gene: 8. CDR3 coding DNA: TGCAGTGCTAGAGTAGGGACTAGCGGCCGTTTCTACAATGAGCAGTTCTTC. This codes for CSARVGTSGRFYNEQFF.

V and J are TRBV28 and TRBJ2-3; D gene unclear. The germline gives CDR1 MDHEN, CDR2 SYDVKM. CDR3 length: 16 amino acids. V dropped 6 bases and J dropped 8 bases, with 24 bases sitting between them. The CDR3 region is CASSVLSDSSWGTQYF. CDR3 nucleotides: TGTGCCAGCAGCGTACTATCGGATTCTAGTTGGGGTACGCAGTATTTT.

This clonotype has just one count. The V call is TRBV3-1, the J call TRBJ2-5, with D perhaps matching TRBD2 (5 bases). There are 17 residues in the CDR3. Germline CDR1 is LGHDT and CDR2 is YNNKEL (reference sequence). Between the trimmed V and J ends, which lost 3 bases and 5 bases, there was a span of 22 bases. The CDR3 sequence is CASSQTAGGGSRETQYF. CDR3 DNA sequence: TGTGCCAGCAGCCAGACGGCTGGAGGCGGTTCAAGGGAGACCCAGTACTTC.

V and J are TRBV3-1 and TRBJ2-3, with TRBD1 identical over 8 bases. Trimming cost V 2 bases and J 5 bases; bases outside gene matches: 6. The CDR3 spans 15 residues. Germline-derived CDR1 and CDR2 are LGHDT and YNNKEL (reference sequence). CDR3 sequence reads: CASSQRARGQDTQYF. The CDR3 nucleotides read TGTGCCAGCAGCCAAAGAGCCAGGGGGCAAGATACGCAGTATTTT.

Points on this clonotype: The junction does not match germline at one end; this may be a read error. The rearrangement joins TRBV7-7 to TRBJ2-1, with TRBD2 matching over 7 bases. CDR3 length: 15 residues. Germline lookup yields CDR1 SSHAT and CDR2 FNYEAQ (reference sequence). The CDR3 DNA is TGTGCTAGCAGCTTACTTGCGGGAGCGCCCAATGAGCAGTTCTTC. Translated, it gives CASSLLAGAPNEQFF.

The sample holds a few counts of this clonotype. The chain carries TRBV7-9 and TRBJ2-1; TRBD2 matches 7 bases. The V gene end was trimmed by 0 bases and the J gene end by 9 bases; junction bases not matched to a gene: 8. Germline V gives CDR1 SEHNR, CDR2 FQNEAQ (reference sequence). The CDR3 totals 15 residues. The CDR3 region has the DNA TGTGCCAGCAGCTTAGCGGGAGGGCCTAATGGTGAGCAGTTCTTC. Translating it yields CASSLAGGPNGEQFF.

This clonotype was found a few times. The rearrangement uses TRBV20-1 and TRBJ2-4; no clear D. Deletions cut 6 bases from V and 0 bases from J, with 15 bases between. The CDR3 covers 15 residues. Germline CDR1 reads DFQATT; CDR2 reads SNEGSKA (reference sequence). This chain's CDR3 is CSAKRPGTAKNIQYF. As DNA, the CDR3 is TGCAGTGCGAAGAGGCCAGGAACAGCCAAAAACATTCAGTACTTC.

V is TRBV4-2 and J is TRBJ2-1; 11 positions match TRBD1. The germline V gene encodes CDR1 LGHNA and CDR2 YNFKEQ. The CDR3 contains 15 residues. V was clipped by 3 bases and J by 7 bases; unmatched bases: 5. The CDR3 spells CASSQGGTGGNEQFF. The CDR3 nucleotides read TGTGCCAGCAGCCAGGGGGGGACAGGGGGGAATGAGCAGTTCTTC.

This clonotype came up a few times. J is TRBJ2-7 and V is TRBV5-5; 10 bases map to TRBD2. Germline CDR1 reads SGHKS; CDR2 reads YYEKEE (reference sequence). The CDR3 runs to 16 residues. V dropped 4 bases and J dropped 3; count of bases not matched to a gene: 10. The CDR3 reads CASSLTPGLAIYEQYF. CDR3 sequence (DNA): TGTGCCAGCAGCCTTACCCCGGGACTAGCGATCTACGAGCAGTACTTC.

This clonotype occurred many times. As DNA, the CDR3 is TGTGCCAGCAGCCTGGGACAGGCGAGCTCCTATAATTCACCCCTCCACTTT. Its protein product is CASSLGQASSYNSPLHF. The V gene is TRBV12-3 or TRBV12-4, the J gene TRBJ1-6, with 8 bases lining up with TRBD1. The CDR3 spans 17 residues. V was clipped by 6 bases and J by 0 bases; unmatched bases: 7.

The chain links TRBV3-1 to TRBJ2-1, with D hard to call. V lost 1 base and J 11 bases, leaving 6 bases between the germline ends. The germline V gene has CDR1 LGHDT and CDR2 YNNKEL (reference sequence). The CDR3 has 11 residues. CDR3: CASSQGGQQFF. As DNA, the CDR3 is TGTGCCAGCAGCCAAGGAGGACAGCAGTTCTTC.

This chain joins TRBV6-5 and TRBJ2-1, with 8 bases identical to TRBD1. The CDR3 spans 15 residues. Germline loops: CDR1 MNHEY, CDR2 SVGAGI. V lost 2 bases, J lost 7 bases, and 7 bases stayed unmatched. The CDR3 is CASSYGAGGANEQFF. CDR3 bases: TGTGCCAGCAGTTACGGGGCAGGGGGCGCGAATGAGCAGTTCTTC.

This clonotype was found a few times. The V call is TRBV20-1, the J call TRBJ2-2; D perhaps matches TRBD2 (6 bases). The CDR3 totals 15 residues. Per the germline V gene, CDR1 is DFQATT and CDR2 is SNEGSKA (reference sequence). V was cut by 3 bases and J by 2 bases, with 13 bases left in between. In nucleotides, the CDR3 is TGCAGTGCTAGGAGGGCGGGAACTAACACCGGGGAGCTGTTTTTT. Translation: CSARRAGTNTGELFF.

The chain uses TRBV12-3 or TRBV12-4 and TRBJ1-4; perhaps TRBD1 as D (5 bases). V lost 6 bases and J 8 bases, leaving 16 bases between the germline ends. This CDR3 contains 14 residues. The CDR3 sequence: CASSQNGAYEKLFF. Here the CDR3 DNA reads TGTGCCAGCAGCCAAAACGGGGCCTACGAAAAACTGTTTTTT.

The rearrangement links TRBV6-1 to TRBJ2-7; 7 bases line up with TRBD2. There are 14 residues in the CDR3. From germline, CDR1 is MNHNS and CDR2 SASEGT. J lost 1 base, V lost 6 bases, and 6 bases had no gene match. The CDR3 nucleotides read TGTGCCAGCAGGAACGGGGGGTTGTCCTACGAGCAGTACTTC. As protein: CASRNGGLSYEQYF.

The genes are TRBV5-1 and TRBJ2-3, with a possible D match to TRBD2 (6 bases). Trimming pared 1 base from V and 0 bases from J, leaving 12 bases between. Germline-derived CDR1 and CDR2 are SGHRS and YFSETQ. This CDR3 has 16 residues. CDR3 protein: CASSLRSRGSTDTQYF. The CDR3 DNA reads as TGCGCCAGCAGCTTGCGGTCCCGGGGGAGCACAGATACGCAGTATTTT. Variable domain in full (rest from reference TRBV5-1 and TRBJ2-3): KAGVTQTPRYLIKTRGQQVTLSCSPISGHRSVSWYQQTPGQGLQFLFEYFSETQRNKGNFPGRFSGRQFSNSRSEMNVSTLELGDSALYLCASSLRSRGSTDTQYFGPGTRLTVL.

This clonotype has just a few counts. This chain connects TRBV5-1 to TRBJ2-5; D is possibly TRBD1 (6 bases). The CDR3 has 16 residues. The V end was cut by 0 bases, the J end by 5 bases, with 17 bases between. Germline CDR1 is SGHRS and CDR2 is YFSETQ. CDR3 residues: CASSLEGQPGSETQYF. CDR3 nucleotide sequence: TGCGCCAGCAGCTTGGAAGGACAGCCCGGGTCCGAGACCCAGTACTTC. The full variable domain, with the rest looked up from reference TRBV5-1 and TRBJ2-5, is KAGVTQTPRYLIKTRGQQVTLSCSPISGHRSVSWYQQTPGQGLQFLFEYFSETQRNKGNFPGRFSGRQFSNSRSEMNVSTLELGDSALYLCASSLEGQPGSETQYFGPGTRLLVL.

The genes are TRBV4-1 and TRBJ2-1; D gene ambiguous. Trimming pared 0 bases from V and 6 bases from J, leaving 9 bases between. The CDR3 is made up of 14 amino acids. CDR1 and CDR2 (germline): MGHRA, YSYEKL. CDR3 residues: CASSQEAGVNEQFF. As DNA, the CDR3 is TGCGCCAGCAGCCAAGAAGCAGGAGTCAATGAGCAGTTCTTC.